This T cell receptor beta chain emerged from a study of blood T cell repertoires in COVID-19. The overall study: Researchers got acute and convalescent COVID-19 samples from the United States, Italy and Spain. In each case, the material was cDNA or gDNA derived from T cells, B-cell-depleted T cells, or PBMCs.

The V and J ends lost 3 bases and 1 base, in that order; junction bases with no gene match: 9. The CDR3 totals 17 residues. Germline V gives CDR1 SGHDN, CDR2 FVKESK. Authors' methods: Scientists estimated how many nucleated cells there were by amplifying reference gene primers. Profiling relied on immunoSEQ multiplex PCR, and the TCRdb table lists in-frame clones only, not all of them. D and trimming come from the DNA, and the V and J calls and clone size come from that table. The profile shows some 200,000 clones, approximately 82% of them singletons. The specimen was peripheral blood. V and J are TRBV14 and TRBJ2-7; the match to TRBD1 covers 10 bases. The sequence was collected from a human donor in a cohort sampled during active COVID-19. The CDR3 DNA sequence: TGTGCCAGCAGCCAGGGGACCGGGACAGGGGTTTCCTACGAGCAGTACTTC. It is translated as CASSQGTGTGVSYEQYF.